Below, 10 T cell receptor beta chains from the same sample are listed, as sequenced in a study of T cell changes during pregnancy in multiple sclerosis. Measured with immunoSEQ multiplex PCR; TCRdb has only the in-frame clones, and not every one. The profile covers 50,000 or so clones, with 91% appearing a single time and around 9.6% taken by the ten largest. This material consisted of CD8+ T cells from peripheral blood mononuclear cells, taken after pregnancy. Source of these receptors: a female donor with multiple sclerosis, enrolled in a pregnancy study.

The V and J genes are TRBV7-3 and TRBJ2-3; a possible D gene is TRBD2 (6 bases). Trimming left V 0 bases short and J 2 bases short, with 9 bases between. Germline V CDR1 and CDR2: SGHTA, FQGTGA. This CDR3 is 15 amino acids long. In DNA, the CDR3 is TGTGCCAGCAGCTTAACGGGGGGTTCCACAGATACGCAGTATTTT. This translates into CASSLTGGSTDTQYF.

CDR3 residues: CASSQGTRNAGELFF. As DNA, the CDR3 is TGTGCCAGCAGCCAGGGGACCCGTAACGCGGGGGAGCTGTTTTTT. J is TRBJ2-2 and V is TRBV27; maybe TRBD1 (6 bases). The CDR3 is 15 residues long. CDR1 is MNHEY, CDR2 SMNVEV, per germline (reference sequence). V lost 6 bases and J lost 8, with 19 bases in between.

V usage is TRBV27 and J usage is TRBJ2-3; TRBD2 matches 8 bases. The V gene's germline CDR1 is MNHEY and CDR2 SMNVEV (reference sequence). The CDR3 totals 16 residues. The V gene end was trimmed by 6 bases and the J gene end by 5 bases; junction bases not matched to a gene: 13. The CDR3 DNA reads as TGTGCCAGCAGCCCCGGGTGGGTCGGGGGGGTAGATACGCAGTATTTT. Translation: CASSPGWVGGVDTQYF.

V and J are TRBV6-1 and TRBJ1-5, with a weak D call TRBD1 (6 bases). The CDR3 contains 15 residues. CDR1 and CDR2 from the germline V gene are MNHNS and SASEGT. Trimming stripped 1 base from V and 5 bases from J, with 12 bases between. The CDR3 DNA reads TGTGCCAGCAGTGAAGTTCAGGGGAGTTATCAGCCCCAGCATTTT. Translated: CASSEVQGSYQPQHF.

V is TRBV4-1 and J is TRBJ1-1, with D perhaps TRBD1 (5 bases). CDR1 and CDR2 (germline): MGHRA, YSYEKL. V was trimmed by 3 bases and J by 1 base, leaving 15 bases between them. The CDR3 has 16 amino acids. CDR3 sequence reads: CASSHLVGQGNTEAFF. CDR3 coding DNA: TGCGCCAGCAGCCACTTAGTGGGGCAGGGGAACACTGAAGCTTTCTTT.

This chain links TRBV11-3 with TRBJ1-2, with D maybe TRBD1 (5 bases). Germline lookup yields CDR1 SGHNT and CDR2 YENEEA. Between the trimmed V and J ends, which lost 5 bases and 4 bases, there was a span of 11 bases. This CDR3 spans 13 amino acids. CDR3: CASSGREGYGYTF. Here the CDR3 DNA reads TGTGCCAGCAGCGGCAGGGAAGGCTATGGCTACACCTTC. Together with reference TRBV11-3 and TRBJ1-2, the CDR3 gives the full variable domain: EAGVVQSPRYKIIEKKQPVAFWCNPISGHNTLYWYLQNLGQGPELLIRYENEEAVDDSQLPKDRFSAERLKGVDSTLKIQPAELGDSAVYLCASSGREGYGYTFGSGTRLTVV.

The chain links TRBV19 to TRBJ2-2; possibly TRBD1 for D (6 bases). The CDR3 sequence is 17 residues long. The V gene lost 4 bases and the J gene lost 0 bases, with 15 bases spanning the gap. Germline CDR1 LNHDA, CDR2 SQIVND (reference sequence). CDR3 nucleotides: TGTGCCAGTAGTACCTTGGACAGAACTACGAACACCGGGGAGCTGTTTTTT. It specifies CASSTLDRTTNTGELFF.

The genes are TRBV27 and TRBJ2-1; 9 bases fit TRBD1. The CDR3 spans 20 residues. J gave up 4 bases and V 4 bases, and 20 bases lay outside the gene matches. Germline assignment: CDR1 MNHEY and CDR2 SMNVEV (reference sequence). The CDR3 is CASSSNDSPGQGSSYNEQFF. As DNA, the CDR3 is TGTGCCAGCAGTTCGAACGATTCGCCGGGACAGGGATCTTCGTACAATGAGCAGTTCTTC.

The chain combines TRBV6-1 with TRBJ2-1; 9 positions agree with TRBD1. The CDR3 has 15 amino acids. Trimming at V came to 3 bases and at J to 8 bases, leaving 8 bases not matched to a gene. The germline gives CDR1 MNHNS, CDR2 SASEGT. The CDR3 nucleotides are TGTGCCAGCAGTGAGAGGACAGGGGAGGTCGATGAGCAGTTCTTC. Translating it yields CASSERTGEVDEQFF.

The V gene is TRBV9, the J gene TRBJ2-2; tentatively, D is TRBD2 (7 bases). The germline V gene has CDR1 SGDLS and CDR2 YYNGEE. The CDR3 loop spans 17 amino acids. Trimming pared 2 bases from V and 4 bases from J, leaving 18 bases between. The chain's CDR3 is CASSVRDGGGFTGELFF. The CDR3 nucleotides read TGTGCCAGCAGCGTCAGGGATGGCGGGGGCTTCACCGGGGAGCTGTTTTTT.